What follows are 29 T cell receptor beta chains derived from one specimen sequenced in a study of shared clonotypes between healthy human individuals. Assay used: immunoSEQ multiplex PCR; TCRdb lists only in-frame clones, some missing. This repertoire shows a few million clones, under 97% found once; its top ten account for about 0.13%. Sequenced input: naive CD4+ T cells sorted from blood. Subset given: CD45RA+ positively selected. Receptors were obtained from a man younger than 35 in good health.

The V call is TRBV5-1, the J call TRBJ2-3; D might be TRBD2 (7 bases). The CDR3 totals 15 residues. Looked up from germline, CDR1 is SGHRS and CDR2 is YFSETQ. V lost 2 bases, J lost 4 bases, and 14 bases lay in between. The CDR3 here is CASSFGGASADTQYF. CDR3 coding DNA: TGCGCCAGCAGCTTTGGGGGGGCCAGCGCAGATACGCAGTATTTT.

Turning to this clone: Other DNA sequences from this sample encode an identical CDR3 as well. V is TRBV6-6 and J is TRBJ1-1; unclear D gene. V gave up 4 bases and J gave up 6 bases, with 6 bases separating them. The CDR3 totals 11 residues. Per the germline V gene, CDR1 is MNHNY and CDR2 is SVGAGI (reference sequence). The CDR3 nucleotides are TGTGCCAGCAGTTTAACCGCTGAAGCTTTCTTT. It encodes CASSLTAEAFF.

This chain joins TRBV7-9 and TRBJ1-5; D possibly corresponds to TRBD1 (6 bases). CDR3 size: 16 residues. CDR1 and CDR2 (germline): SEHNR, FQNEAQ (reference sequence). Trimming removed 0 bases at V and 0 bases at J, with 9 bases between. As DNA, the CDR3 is TGTGCCAGCAGCTTAGCAGGGGGAGGTAGCAATCAGCCCCAGCATTTT. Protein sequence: CASSLAGGGSNQPQHF.

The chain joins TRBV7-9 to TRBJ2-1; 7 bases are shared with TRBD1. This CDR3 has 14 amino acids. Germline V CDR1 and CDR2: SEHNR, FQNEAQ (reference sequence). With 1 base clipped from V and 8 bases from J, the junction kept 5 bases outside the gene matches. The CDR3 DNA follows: TGTGCCAGCAGCTTAGTACGGGACAGCCATGAGCAGTTCTTC. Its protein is CASSLVRDSHEQFF.

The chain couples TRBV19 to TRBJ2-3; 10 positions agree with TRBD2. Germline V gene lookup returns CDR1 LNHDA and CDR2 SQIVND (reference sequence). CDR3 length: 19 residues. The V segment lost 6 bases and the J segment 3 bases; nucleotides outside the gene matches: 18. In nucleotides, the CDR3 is TGTGCCAGTAGAGCGGGAGGGCCGGGAATCGTGTGGGGAACAGATACGCAGTATTTT. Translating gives CASRAGGPGIVWGTDTQYF.

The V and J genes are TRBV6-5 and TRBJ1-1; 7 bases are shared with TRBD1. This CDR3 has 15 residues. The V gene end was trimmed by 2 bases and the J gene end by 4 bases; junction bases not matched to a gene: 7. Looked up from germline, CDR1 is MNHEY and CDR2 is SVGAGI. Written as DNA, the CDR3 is TGTGCCAGCAGTTACGGAGGGGGCCGGAGCACTGAAGCTTTCTTT. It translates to CASSYGGGRSTEAFF.

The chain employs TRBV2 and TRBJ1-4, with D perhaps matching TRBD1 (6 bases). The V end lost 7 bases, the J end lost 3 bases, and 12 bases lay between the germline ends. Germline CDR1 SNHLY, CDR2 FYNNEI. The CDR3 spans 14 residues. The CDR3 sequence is CASTKGGSNEKLFF. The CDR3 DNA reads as TGTGCCAGCACCAAAGGGGGGTCTAATGAAAAACTGTTTTTT.

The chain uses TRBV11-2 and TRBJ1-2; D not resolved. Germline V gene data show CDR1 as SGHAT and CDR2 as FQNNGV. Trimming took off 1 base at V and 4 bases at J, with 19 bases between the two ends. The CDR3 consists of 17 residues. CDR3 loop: CASSLAGPRLGSYGYTF. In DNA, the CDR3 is TGTGCCAGCAGCTTAGCCGGACCCCGGTTGGGTAGCTATGGCTACACCTTC.

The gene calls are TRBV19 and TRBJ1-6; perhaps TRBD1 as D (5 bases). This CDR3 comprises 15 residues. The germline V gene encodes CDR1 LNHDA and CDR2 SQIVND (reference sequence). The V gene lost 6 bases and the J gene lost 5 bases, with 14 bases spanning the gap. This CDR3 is CASSSGTQNNSPLHF. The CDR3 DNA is TGTGCCAGTAGCAGTGGGACCCAAAATAATTCACCCCTCCACTTT.

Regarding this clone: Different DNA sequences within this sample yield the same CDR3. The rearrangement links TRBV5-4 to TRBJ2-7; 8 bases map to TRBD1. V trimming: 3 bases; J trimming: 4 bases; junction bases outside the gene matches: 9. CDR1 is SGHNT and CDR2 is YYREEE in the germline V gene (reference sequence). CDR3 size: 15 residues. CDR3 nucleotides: TGTGCCAGCAGCTCACGAGTGCAGGGGGCTTACGAGCAGTACTTC. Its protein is CASSSRVQGAYEQYF.

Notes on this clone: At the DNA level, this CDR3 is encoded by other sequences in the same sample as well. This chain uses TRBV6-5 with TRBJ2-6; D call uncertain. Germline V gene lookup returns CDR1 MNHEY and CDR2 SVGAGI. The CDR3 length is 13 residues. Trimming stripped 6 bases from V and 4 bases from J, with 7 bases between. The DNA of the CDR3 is TGTGCCAGCAGCCGCGCCGGGGCCAACGTCCTGACTTTC. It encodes CASSRAGANVLTF.

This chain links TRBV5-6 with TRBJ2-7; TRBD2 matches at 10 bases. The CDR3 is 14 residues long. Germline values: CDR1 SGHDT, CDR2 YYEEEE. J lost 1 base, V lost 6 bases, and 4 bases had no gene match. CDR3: CASTRAGGSYEQYF. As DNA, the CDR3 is TGTGCCAGCACCAGAGCGGGAGGGTCCTACGAGCAGTACTTC.

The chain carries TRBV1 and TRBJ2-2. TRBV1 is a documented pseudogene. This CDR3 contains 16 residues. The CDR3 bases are TGCACCAGCAGCCAAGATGGGTTAGTAGGTACCGGGGAGCTGTTTTTT. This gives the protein CTSSQDGLVGTGELFF.

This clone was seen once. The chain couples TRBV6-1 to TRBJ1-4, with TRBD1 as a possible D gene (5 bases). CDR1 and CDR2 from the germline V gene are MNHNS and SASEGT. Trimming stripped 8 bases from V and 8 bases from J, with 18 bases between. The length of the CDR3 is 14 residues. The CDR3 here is CASGGESPQEKLFF. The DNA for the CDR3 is TGTGCCAGCGGGGGAGAATCACCCCAGGAAAAACTGTTTTTT.

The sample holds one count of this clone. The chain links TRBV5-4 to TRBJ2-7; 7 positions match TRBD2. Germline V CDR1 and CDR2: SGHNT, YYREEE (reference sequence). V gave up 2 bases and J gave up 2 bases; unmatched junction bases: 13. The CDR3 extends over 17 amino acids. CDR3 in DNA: TGTGCCAGCAGCTTTTTGGTGGGCGGGGGTACAGCCTACGAGCAGTACTTC. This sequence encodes CASSFLVGGGTAYEQYF.

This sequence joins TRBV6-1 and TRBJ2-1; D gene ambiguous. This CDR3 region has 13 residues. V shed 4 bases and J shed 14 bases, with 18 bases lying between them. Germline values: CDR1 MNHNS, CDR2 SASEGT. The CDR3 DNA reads TGTGCCAGCAGTGTCCCTAGTCCGGGCGTAGAGTTCTTC. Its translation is CASSVPSPGVEFF.

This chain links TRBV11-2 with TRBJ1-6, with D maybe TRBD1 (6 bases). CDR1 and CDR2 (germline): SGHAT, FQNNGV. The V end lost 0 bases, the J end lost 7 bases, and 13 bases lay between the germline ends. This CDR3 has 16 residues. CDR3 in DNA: TGTGCCAGCAGCTTAGATACAGGGCTGTACAATTCACCCCTCCACTTT. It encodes CASSLDTGLYNSPLHF. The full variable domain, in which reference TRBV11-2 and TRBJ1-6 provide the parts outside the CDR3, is EAGVAQSPRYKIIEKRQSVAFWCNPISGHATLYWYQQILGQGPKLLIQFQNNGVVDDSQLPKDRFSAERLKGVDSTLKIQPAKLEDSAVYLCASSLDTGLYNSPLHFGNGTRLTVT.

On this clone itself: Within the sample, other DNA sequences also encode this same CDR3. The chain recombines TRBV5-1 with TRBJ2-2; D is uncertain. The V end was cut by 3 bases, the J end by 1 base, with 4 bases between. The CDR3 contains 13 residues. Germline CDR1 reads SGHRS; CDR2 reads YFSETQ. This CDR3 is CASSSMNTGELFF. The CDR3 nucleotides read TGCGCCAGCAGCTCGATGAACACCGGGGAGCTGTTTTTT.

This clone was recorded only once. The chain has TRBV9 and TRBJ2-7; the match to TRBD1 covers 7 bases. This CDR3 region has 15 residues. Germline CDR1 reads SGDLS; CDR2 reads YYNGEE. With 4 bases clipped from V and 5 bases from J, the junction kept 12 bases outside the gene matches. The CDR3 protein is CASSPDGTVYHEQYF. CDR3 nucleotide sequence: TGTGCCAGCAGCCCCGACGGGACAGTATATCACGAGCAGTACTTC.

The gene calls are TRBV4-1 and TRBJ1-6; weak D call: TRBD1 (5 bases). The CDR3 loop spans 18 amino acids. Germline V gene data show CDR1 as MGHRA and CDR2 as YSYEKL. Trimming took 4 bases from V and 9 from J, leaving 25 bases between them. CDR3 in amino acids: CASSRRVQDPGKASPLHF. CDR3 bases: TGCGCCAGCAGCCGAAGGGTTCAGGACCCAGGGAAGGCTTCACCCCTCCACTTT.

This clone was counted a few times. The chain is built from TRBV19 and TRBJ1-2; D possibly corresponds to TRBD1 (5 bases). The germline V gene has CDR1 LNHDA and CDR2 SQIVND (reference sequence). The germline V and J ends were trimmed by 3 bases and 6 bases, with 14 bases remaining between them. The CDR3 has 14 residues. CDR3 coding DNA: TGTGCCAGTAGTATCGTCAGGGACCCCCATGGCTACACCTTC. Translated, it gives CASSIVRDPHGYTF.

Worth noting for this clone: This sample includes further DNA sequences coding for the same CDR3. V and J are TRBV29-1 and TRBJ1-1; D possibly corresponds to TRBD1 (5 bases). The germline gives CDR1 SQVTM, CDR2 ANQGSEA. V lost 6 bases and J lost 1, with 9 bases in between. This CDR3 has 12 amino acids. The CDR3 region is CSVDQGNTEAFF. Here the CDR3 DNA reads TGCAGCGTCGACCAGGGGAACACTGAAGCTTTCTTT.

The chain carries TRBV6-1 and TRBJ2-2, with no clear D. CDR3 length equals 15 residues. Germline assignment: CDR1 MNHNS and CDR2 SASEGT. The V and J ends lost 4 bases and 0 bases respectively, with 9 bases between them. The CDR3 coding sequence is TGTGCCAGCAGTGGAGTCCGAACGAACACCGGGGAGCTGTTTTTT. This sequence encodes CASSGVRTNTGELFF.

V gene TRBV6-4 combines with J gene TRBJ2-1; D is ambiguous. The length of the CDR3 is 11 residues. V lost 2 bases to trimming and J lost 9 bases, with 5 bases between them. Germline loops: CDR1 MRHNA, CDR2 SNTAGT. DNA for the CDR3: TGTGCCAGCAGTGACCAAGGTGAGCAGTTCTTC. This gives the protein CASSDQGEQFF.

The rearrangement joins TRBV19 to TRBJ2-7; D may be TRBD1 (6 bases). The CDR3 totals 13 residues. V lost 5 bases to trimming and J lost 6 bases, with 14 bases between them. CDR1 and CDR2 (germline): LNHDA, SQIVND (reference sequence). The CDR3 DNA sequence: TGTGCCAGTAGTTTCCGGGACACTGGCGAGCAGTACTTC. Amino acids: CASSFRDTGEQYF.

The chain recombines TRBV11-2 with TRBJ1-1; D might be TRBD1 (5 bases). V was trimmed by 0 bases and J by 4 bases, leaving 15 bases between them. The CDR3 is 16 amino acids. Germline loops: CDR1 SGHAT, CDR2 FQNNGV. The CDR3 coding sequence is TGTGCCAGCAGCTTAGAACAGGTTCGGGTTGGCACTGAAGCTTTCTTT. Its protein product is CASSLEQVRVGTEAFF.

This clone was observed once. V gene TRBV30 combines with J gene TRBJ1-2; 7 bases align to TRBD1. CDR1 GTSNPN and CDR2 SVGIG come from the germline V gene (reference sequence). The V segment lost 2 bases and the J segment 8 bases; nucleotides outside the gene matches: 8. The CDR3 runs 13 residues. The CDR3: CAWSRRGPGGYTF. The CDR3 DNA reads TGTGCCTGGAGTAGGAGGGGGCCAGGGGGCTACACCTTC.

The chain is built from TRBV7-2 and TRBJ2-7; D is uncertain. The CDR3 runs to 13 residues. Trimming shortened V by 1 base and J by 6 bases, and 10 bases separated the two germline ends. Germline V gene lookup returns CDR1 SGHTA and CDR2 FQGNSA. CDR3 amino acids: CASSLGQAIEQYF. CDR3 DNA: TGTGCCAGCAGCTTAGGGCAGGCTATCGAGCAGTACTTC.

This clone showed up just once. The CDR3 protein is CASSDPGTGVSPLHF. The CDR3 nucleotides are TGTGCCAGCAGTGATCCCGGGACAGGGGTTTCACCCCTCCACTTT. This chain uses TRBV25-1 with TRBJ1-6; 10 positions agree with TRBD1. The CDR3 sequence is 15 residues long. V was pared by 3 bases and J by 9 bases, with 5 bases of the junction left unmatched. CDR1 and CDR2 from the germline V gene are MGHDK and SYGVNS.